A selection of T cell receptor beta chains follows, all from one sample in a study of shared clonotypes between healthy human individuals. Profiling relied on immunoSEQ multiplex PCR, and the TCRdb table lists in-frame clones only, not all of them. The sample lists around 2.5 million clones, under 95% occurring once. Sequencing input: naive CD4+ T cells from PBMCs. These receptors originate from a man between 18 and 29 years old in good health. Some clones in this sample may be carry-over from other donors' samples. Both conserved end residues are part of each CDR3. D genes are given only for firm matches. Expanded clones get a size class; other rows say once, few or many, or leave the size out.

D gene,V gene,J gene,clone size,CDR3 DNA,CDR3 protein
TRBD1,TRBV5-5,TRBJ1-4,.,TGTGCCAGCAGACAAACAGGGGGACGAGGTGAAAAACTGTTTTTT,CASRQTGGRGEKLFF
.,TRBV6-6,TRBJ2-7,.,TGTGCCAGCAGTTACCCCGGACTATACGAGCAGTACTTC,CASSYPGLYEQYF
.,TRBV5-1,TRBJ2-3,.,TGCGCCAGCAGCTTGGCGGCCACAGATACGCAGTATTTT,CASSLAATDTQYF
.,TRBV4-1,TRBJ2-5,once,TGCGCCAGCAGCCAAGTTAAGGAGACCCAGTACTTC,CASSQVKETQYF
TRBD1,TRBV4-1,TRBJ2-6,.,TGCGCCAGCAGCCCTGGGACAGGGTCAGGGGCCAACGTCCTGACTTTC,CASSPGTGSGANVLTF
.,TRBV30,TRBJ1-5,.,TGTGCCTGGAGTAGGGAGGGCAATCAGCCCCAGCATTTT,CAWSREGNQPQHF
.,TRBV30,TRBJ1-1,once,TGTGCCTGGAGTGTTTGGGGGGTAGGCGAAGCTTTCTTT,CAWSVWGVGEAFF
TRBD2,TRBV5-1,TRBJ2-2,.,TGCGCCAGCACCTTGACTAGCGGGCTTACCAACACCGGGGAGCTGTTTTTT,CASTLTSGLTNTGELFF
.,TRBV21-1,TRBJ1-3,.,TGTGCCAGCGTTTACAGTCGAAAGCCCTCTGGAAACACCATATATTTT,CASVYSRKPSGNTIYF
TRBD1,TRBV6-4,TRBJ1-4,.,TGTGCCAGCTCGACAGGGGCAACTAATGAAAAACTGTTTTTT,CASSTGATNEKLFF
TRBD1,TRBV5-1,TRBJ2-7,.,TGCGCCAGCAGGCATGGACAGGGGGCCACCGAGCAGTACTTC,CASRHGQGATEQYF
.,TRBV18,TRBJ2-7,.,TGTGCCAGCTCACCACCTTCGACAGGAGGTTACGAGCAGTACTTC,CASSPPSTGGYEQYF
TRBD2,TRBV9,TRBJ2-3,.,TGTGCCAGCAGCGCTCGGACTAGCGGCACAGATACGCAGTATTTT,CASSARTSGTDTQYF
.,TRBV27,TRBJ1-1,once,TGTGCCAGCAGTTTGCGGGCATGGACTGAAGCTTTCTTT,CASSLRAWTEAFF
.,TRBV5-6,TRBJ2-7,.,TGTGCCAGCAGCTTGGTGGGAGGACAGAGGAGCTCCTACGAGCAGTACTTC,CASSLVGGQRSSYEQYF
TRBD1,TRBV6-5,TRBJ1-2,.,TGTGCCAGCAGTAGACAGGGGAACTATGGCTACACCTTC,CASSRQGNYGYTF
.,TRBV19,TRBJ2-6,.,TGTGCCAGTATAAAAACGAACTCTGGGGCCAACGTCCTGACTTTC,CASIKTNSGANVLTF
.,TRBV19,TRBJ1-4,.,TGTGCCAGTAGTACTAGGACGGTGAATGAAAAACTGTTTTTT,CASSTRTVNEKLFF
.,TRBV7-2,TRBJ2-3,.,TGTGCCAGCAGCTTAGTACCGAGGTGGGGTAGCACAGATACGCAGTATTTT,CASSLVPRWGSTDTQYF
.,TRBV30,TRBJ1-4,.,TGTGCCTGGAGTGTATACAACACTGAAAAACTGTTTTTT,CAWSVYNTEKLFF
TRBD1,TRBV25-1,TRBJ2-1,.,TGTGCCAGCACCCTCCTCCGGGACAGGGGGCTCCCAGGCAATGAGCAGTTCTTC,CASTLLRDRGLPGNEQFF
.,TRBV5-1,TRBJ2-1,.,TGCGCCAGCAGCTTGGGTCAGAACTTCAATGAGCAGTTCTTC,CASSLGQNFNEQFF
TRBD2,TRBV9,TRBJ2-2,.,TGTGCCAGCAGCGTAGCAGGGCTAGCGGCGAACACCGGGGAGCTGTTTTTT,CASSVAGLAANTGELFF
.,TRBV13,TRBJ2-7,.,TGTGCCAGCAGCTCTGGGGGTGGGAGCTACGGATACGAGCAGTACTTC,CASSSGGGSYGYEQYF
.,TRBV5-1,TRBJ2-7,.,TGCGCCAGCAGAAAGACCGTGGAGGGCTCGGGGGAGCAGTACTTC,CASRKTVEGSGEQYF
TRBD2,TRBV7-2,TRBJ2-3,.,TGTGCCAGCAGCTTAGTAGCGGGAGACACAGATACGCAGTATTTT,CASSLVAGDTDTQYF
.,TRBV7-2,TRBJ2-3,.,TGTGCCAGCAGCTTAAGTCTTTTAGGGTTCAGGGAAGGGGTGGATACGCAGTATTTT,CASSLSLLGFREGVDTQYF
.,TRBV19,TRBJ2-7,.,TGTGCCAGTAGTCCGAGACAGAGCTCCTACGAGCAGTACTTC,CASSPRQSSYEQYF
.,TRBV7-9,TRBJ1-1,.,TGTGCCAGCAGCTTGATCCGGGACACTGAAGCTTTCTTT,CASSLIRDTEAFF
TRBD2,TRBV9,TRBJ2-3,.,TGTGCCAGCAGCGTGGCTAGCGGGAGTAATACGCAGTATTTT,CASSVASGSNTQYF
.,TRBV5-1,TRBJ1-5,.,TGCGCCAGCAGCTTGGACCCGGGCGTGGGGAGCAATCAGCCCCAGCATTTT,CASSLDPGVGSNQPQHF
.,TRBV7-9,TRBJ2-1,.,TGTGCCAGCAGCTGGTACTACAATGAGCAGTTCTTC,CASSWYYNEQFF
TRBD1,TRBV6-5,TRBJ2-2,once,TGTGCCAGCAGCCGGGACAGAAACACCGGGGAGCTGTTTTTT,CASSRDRNTGELFF
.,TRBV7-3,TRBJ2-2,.,TGTGCCAGCAGCCCTAGCAGGCGATTGGTCAACACCGGGGAGCTGTTTTTT,CASSPSRRLVNTGELFF
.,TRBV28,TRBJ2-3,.,TGTGCCAGCAGTTTACCGGCTAGGCCAGATACGCAGTATTTT,CASSLPARPDTQYF
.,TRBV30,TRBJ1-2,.,TGTGCCTGGACCGGGCCGGACAGACTCTATGGCTACACCTTC,CAWTGPDRLYGYTF
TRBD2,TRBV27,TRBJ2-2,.,TGTGCCAGCAGTTTAAGGACTAGCCTAACCTCTACCGGGGAGCTGTTTTTT,CASSLRTSLTSTGELFF
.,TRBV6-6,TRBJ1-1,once,TGTGCCAGCAGCGCAGACGGGCGCCTGGGCACTGAAGCTTTCTTT,CASSADGRLGTEAFF
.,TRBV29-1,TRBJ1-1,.,TGCAGCGTTGTAACCGGCCCGAACACTGAAGCTTTCTTT,CSVVTGPNTEAFF
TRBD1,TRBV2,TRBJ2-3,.,TGTGCCAGCAACCAAGGGGGACAGCACACAGATACGCAGTATTTT,CASNQGGQHTDTQYF
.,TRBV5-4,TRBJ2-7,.,TGTGCCAGCAGTTCGAGGGACTTTGAGGGGGCCCACGAGCAGTACTTC,CASSSRDFEGAHEQYF
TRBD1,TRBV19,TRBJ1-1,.,TGTGCCAGTAGTATGGAGGGGACAGGGGGGTACACTGAAGCTTTCTTT,CASSMEGTGGYTEAFF
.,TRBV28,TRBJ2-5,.,TGTGCCAGCAGTTTGCCCCTTTACGGGACCCAGTACTTC,CASSLPLYGTQYF
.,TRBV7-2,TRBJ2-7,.,TGTGCCAGCAGCTCTCGAGTGGACTCCTACGAGCAGTACTTC,CASSSRVDSYEQYF
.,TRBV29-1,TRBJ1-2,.,TGCAGCGCCCGGGAATTGCAATGGGGTGGAGGCTACACCTTC,CSARELQWGGGYTF
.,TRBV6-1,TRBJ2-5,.,TGTGCCAGCAGTGAGCGATGGGTGGTGGAAGAGACCCAGTACTTC,CASSERWVVEETQYF
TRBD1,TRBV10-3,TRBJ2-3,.,TGTGCCATCAGTGAGCGGGGACAGGGGGCTACAGATACGCAGTATTTT,CAISERGQGATDTQYF
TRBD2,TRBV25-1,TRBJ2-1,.,TGTGCCAGCCAGGGACTAGCGGGAGGAAACTACAATGAGCAGTTCTTC,CASQGLAGGNYNEQFF
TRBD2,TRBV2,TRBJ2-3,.,TGTGCCAGCTTTAGGACTAGCGGGGTCACAGATACGCAGTATTTT,CASFRTSGVTDTQYF
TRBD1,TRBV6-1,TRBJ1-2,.,TGTGCCAGCACGGACAGGTTGGTGTATGGCTACACCTTC,CASTDRLVYGYTF
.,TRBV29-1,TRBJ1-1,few,TGCAGCGTTGTGTCAGGCACTGAAGCTTTCTTT,CSVVSGTEAFF
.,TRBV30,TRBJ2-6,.,TGTGCCTGGAGTGAGACGGGGGCCAACGTCCTGACTTTC,CAWSETGANVLTF
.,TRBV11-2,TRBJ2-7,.,TGTGCCAGCAGCTCAGGCGGGGAGCAGTACTTC,CASSSGGEQYF